The 10 T cell receptor beta chains in this list originate from one sample, sequenced in a study of cytomegalovirus exposure and HLA in healthy donors. PCR primers comprised 60 Vbeta and 13 Jbeta primers. Clones were sequenced by immunoSEQ multiplex PCR, and TCRdb holds only the in-frame ones, with some missing. The table lists 100,000 to 150,000 clones, roughly 75% of them singletons, with about 11% in the top ten. What was sequenced was PBMCs. These receptors all stem from a man in his thirties or forties in good health and CMV-seropositive.

The J gene is TRBJ1-1, the V gene TRBV27; D is uncertain. The V gene's germline CDR1 is MNHEY and CDR2 SMNVEV (reference sequence). V was trimmed by 0 bases and J by 0 bases, leaving 5 bases between them. There are 14 residues in the CDR3. The CDR3 DNA follows: TGTGCCAGCAGTTTATCGGAGATGAACACTGAAGCTTTCTTT. This sequence encodes CASSLSEMNTEAFF.

This clone showed up just once. The genes are TRBV29-1 and TRBJ2-7; D uncertain. The germline V gene has CDR1 SQVTM and CDR2 ANQGSEA. V was clipped by 6 bases and J by 2 bases, with 14 bases between them. The CDR3 is made up of 13 amino acids. This CDR3 is CSVTLSGAYEQYF. The CDR3 DNA is TGCAGCGTCACTTTGTCTGGAGCCTACGAGCAGTACTTC.

This clone is a singleton in its sample. V is TRBV27 and J is TRBJ1-5, with no clear D. CDR1 and CDR2 from the germline V gene are MNHEY and SMNVEV (reference sequence). V lost 4 bases and J 0 bases, leaving 10 bases between the germline ends. There are 15 residues in the CDR3. CDR3 sequence (DNA): TGTGCCAGCAGTTCCAACAGAAATAGCAATCAGCCCCAGCATTTT. Encoded protein: CASSSNRNSNQPQHF.

In DNA, the CDR3 is TGCGCCAGCAGCCTGGACAGTAGCAATCAGCCCCAGCATTTT. Its protein is CASSLDSSNQPQHF. J is TRBJ1-5 and V is TRBV5-1; D might be TRBD1 (6 bases). Deletions cut 4 bases from V and 0 bases from J, with 8 bases between. The CDR3 runs to 14 residues. In germline, CDR1 is SGHRS, CDR2 YFSETQ.

This clone was seen a handful of times. The V and J genes are TRBV5-1 and TRBJ1-1; TRBD1 matches at 9 bases. CDR1 is SGHRS, CDR2 YFSETQ, per germline. With 6 bases clipped from V and 3 bases from J, the junction kept 9 bases outside the gene matches. The CDR3 contains 15 residues. The DNA of the CDR3 is TGCGCCAGCACCCAACCCGACAGGGGGGACACTGAAGCTTTCTTT. It specifies CASTQPDRGDTEAFF.

The rearrangement uses TRBV15 and TRBJ2-7, with 8 positions matching TRBD2. With V trimmed by 5 bases and J by 6 bases, 12 bases remained unmatched. CDR1 is LNHNV, CDR2 YYDKDF, per germline (reference sequence). The CDR3 is 15 amino acids. For the CDR3, the DNA is TGTGCCACCAGCGCGTCCGGGACTAGAGTGGGCGAGCAGTACTTC. Encoded protein: CATSASGTRVGEQYF.

V gene TRBV5-6 combines with J gene TRBJ2-3; D ambiguous. The V end was cut by 1 base, the J end by 6 bases, with 3 bases between. The CDR3 has 11 amino acids. Germline CDR1 is SGHDT and CDR2 is YYEEEE. This CDR3 is CASSLRDTQYF. The CDR3 nucleotides are TGTGCCAGCAGCTTGCGGGATACGCAGTATTTT. Full variable domain (outside the CDR3, taken from reference TRBV5-6 and TRBJ2-3): DAGVTQSPTHLIKTRGQQVTLRCSPKSGHDTVSWYQQALGQGPQFIFQYYEEEERQRGNFPDRFSGHQFPNYSSELNVNALLLGDSALYLCASSLRDTQYFGPGTRLTVL.

V is TRBV13 and J is TRBJ2-5; 8 bases agree with TRBD2. Germline V gene lookup returns CDR1 PRHDT and CDR2 FYEKMQ (reference sequence). The trim removed 5 bases at V and 5 bases at J, leaving 13 bases unmatched. CDR3 length equals 16 residues. The CDR3 region has the DNA TGTGCCAGCAGCCCCCCTCTGCCGGGGGGGCAGGAGACCCAGTACTTC. Translated: CASSPPLPGGQETQYF.

This sequence joins TRBV6-9 and TRBJ2-2; 7 bases map to TRBD1. J was trimmed by 7 bases and V by 4 bases; bases with no gene match: 3. The CDR3 is made up of 13 amino acids. CDR1 MNHGY and CDR2 SVAAGI come from the germline V gene. CDR3 region: CASSSGTDGELFF. CDR3 coding DNA: TGTGCCAGCAGTTCTGGGACAGACGGGGAGCTGTTTTTT.

The chain uses TRBV6-5 and TRBJ2-7, with 8 bases lining up with TRBD2. The germline gives CDR1 MNHEY, CDR2 SVGAGI. The CDR3 has 15 residues. V lost 6 bases, J lost 6 bases, and 13 bases stayed unmatched. CDR3 loop: CASSPAGRGWGEQYF. The CDR3 DNA reads as TGTGCCAGCAGCCCCGCCGGGAGGGGATGGGGCGAGCAGTACTTC.